These 10 T cell receptor beta chains were sequenced from one sample in a study of CD8 T cells in Susac syndrome. An amount of RNA that ranged from roughly 0.5 to 1 ug was reverse transcribed with random hexamers. MiXCR, applied by TCRdb to the immunoSEQ multiplex PCR reads, yields one record per CDR3 protein. The sample includes about 290,000 distinct CDR3 sequences, approximately 85% of them seen just once. Input material: CD8+ T cells from PBMCs. These receptors all come from a human donor with multiple sclerosis.

The genes are TRBV5-1 and TRBJ2-1; TRBD2 agrees at 9 bases. Germline values: CDR1 SGHRS, CDR2 YFSETQ. There are 18 residues in the CDR3. Germline trimming cut 0 bases from V and 7 bases from J; bases unmatched to any gene: 14. The CDR3 bases are TGCGCCAGCAGCTTGGGGCTCGGCGGTAGCGGGAGTATGAATGAGCAGTTCTTC. This codes for CASSLGLGGSGSMNEQFF. Looking up the rest from reference TRBV5-1 and TRBJ2-1 gives the full variable domain: KAGVTQTPRYLIKTRGQQVTLSCSPISGHRSVSWYQQTPGQGLQFLFEYFSETQRNKGNFPGRFSGRQFSNSRSEMNVSTLELGDSALYLCASSLGLGGSGSMNEQFFGPGTRLTVL.

This sequence joins TRBV7-2 and TRBJ2-7; the match to TRBD2 covers 13 bases. This CDR3 spans 17 amino acids. V dropped 4 bases and J dropped 4; count of bases not matched to a gene: 10. Germline-derived CDR1 and CDR2 are SGHTA and FQGNSA. The CDR3 DNA reads TGTGCCAGCAGCTCGATACTAGCGGGAGGGCCCGGGTACGAGCAGTACTTC. This gives the protein CASSSILAGGPGYEQYF.

This chain uses TRBV5-6 with TRBJ1-1; D ambiguous. Trimming removed 0 bases from V and 1 base from J, with 7 bases in between. The CDR3 is 14 amino acids. Germline V lookup: CDR1 SGHDT, CDR2 YYEEEE. The CDR3 nucleotides read TGTGCCAGCAGCTTGGGCAGATGGAACACTGAAGCTTTCTTT. Protein sequence: CASSLGRWNTEAFF.

The rearrangement links TRBV7-3 to TRBJ2-3; no clear D gene. The CDR3 loop spans 14 amino acids. V lost 3 bases, J lost 7 bases, and 14 bases lay in between. The germline V gene has CDR1 SGHTA and CDR2 FQGTGA. The DNA of the CDR3 is TGTGCCAGCAGCTTGGTTTCCGGTGGGAATACGCAGTATTTT. Translated: CASSLVSGGNTQYF. Full variable domain (missing parts from reference TRBV7-3 and TRBJ2-3): GAGVSQTPSNKVTEKGKYVELRCDPISGHTALYWYRQSLGQGPEFLIYFQGTGAADDSGLPNDRFFAVRPEGSVSTLKIQRTERGDSAVYLCASSLVSGGNTQYFGPGTRLTVL.

The chain employs TRBV28 and TRBJ1-2; D perhaps matches TRBD1 (6 bases). The germline CDR1 and CDR2 sequences are MDHEN and SYDVKM. V was cut by 1 base and J by 6 bases, with 12 bases left in between. The CDR3 sequence is 14 residues long. CDR3 nucleotides: TGTGCCAGCAGTTTATCCCAGCAGGGGCATGGCTACACCTTC. Protein sequence: CASSLSQQGHGYTF.

The chain uses TRBV5-6 and TRBJ1-2, with 8 bases identical to TRBD1. V lost 3 bases, J lost 2 bases, and 3 bases stayed unmatched. The CDR3 has 14 residues. Germline-derived CDR1 and CDR2 are SGHDT and YYEEEE. CDR3 sequence reads: CASSWTGLNYGYTF. The CDR3 nucleotides are TGTGCCAGCAGCTGGACAGGGCTCAACTATGGCTACACCTTC. The variable domain in full, with the rest retrieved from reference TRBV5-6 and TRBJ1-2, is DAGVTQSPTHLIKTRGQQVTLRCSPKSGHDTVSWYQQALGQGPQFIFQYYEEEERQRGNFPDRFSGHQFPNYSSELNVNALLLGDSALYLCASSWTGLNYGYTFGSGTRLTVV.

The chain combines TRBV2 with TRBJ1-1; TRBD1 matches 8 bases. The junction had 5 bases not matched to a gene; V was cut back by 1 base and J by 4 bases. This CDR3 region has 15 residues. Germline loops: CDR1 SNHLY, CDR2 FYNNEI. In DNA, the CDR3 is TGTGCCAGCAGTGAAGGGCAGGGGGCGCCCACTGAAGCTTTCTTT. Its translation: CASSEGQGAPTEAFF. Variable domain in full (rest from reference TRBV2 and TRBJ1-1): EPEVTQTPSHQVTQMGQEVILRCVPISNHLYFYWYRQILGQKVEFLVSFYNNEISEKSEIFDDQFSVERPDGSNFTLKIRSTKLEDSAMYFCASSEGQGAPTEAFFGQGTRLTVV.

V gene TRBV20-1 combines with J gene TRBJ2-7, with D possibly TRBD1 on 5 matching bases. This CDR3 is built from 13 residues. Germline CDR1 reads DFQATT; CDR2 reads SNEGSKA (reference sequence). V was cut by 0 bases and J by 3 bases, with 9 bases left in between. CDR3 protein: CSAREPGNYEQYF. DNA of the CDR3: TGCAGTGCTAGAGAACCAGGGAACTACGAGCAGTACTTC.

This chain joins TRBV7-9 and TRBJ1-5; D is perhaps TRBD1 (5 bases). Germline CDR1 and CDR2: SEHNR and FQNEAQ (reference sequence). CDR3 size: 12 residues. V was cut by 4 bases and J by 7 bases, with 8 bases left in between. The CDR3 protein is CASSSWDQPQHF. In nucleotides, the CDR3 is TGTGCCAGCAGCTCCTGGGACCAGCCCCAGCATTTT.

This clonotype was counted between two and nine times. The gene calls are TRBV19 and TRBJ1-1; TRBD1 matches 11 bases. V dropped 5 bases and J dropped 5; count of bases not matched to a gene: 4. Germline-derived CDR1 and CDR2 are LNHDA and SQIVND (reference sequence). This CDR3 is built from 14 residues. CDR3 bases: TGTGCCAGTAGTCCCGGGACAGGGGGAACTGAAGCTTTCTTT. This codes for CASSPGTGGTEAFF.